These 17 T cell receptor beta chains originate from one sample sequenced in a study of cytomegalovirus exposure and HLA in healthy donors listed by TCRdb under 2017. Libraries were prepared through the immunoSEQ multiplex PCR assay. For the multiplex PCR, a mixture combining 60 forward primers for TCR Vbeta segments and 13 reverse primers for TCR Jbeta segments was used. TCRdb took over this immuneACCESS table, retaining in-frame rearrangements with V and J assigned. Such tables are incomplete; in checked studies, under half of the missing clones stem from an unresolved V gene, and the remainder is unexplained. In all, the sample holds about 190,000 clones, and 70% to 75% of those were seen once. The ten biggest clones cover approximately 3% of the sample. The material sequenced was PBMCs. The receptor source for this set is a woman aged 25-40 years in good health and CMV-seropositive.

The genes are TRBV7-2 and TRBJ1-1; 11 bases are shared with TRBD1. With V trimmed by 7 bases and J by 5 bases, 3 bases remained unmatched. The germline V gene has CDR1 SGHTA and CDR2 FQGNSA. The CDR3 runs 13 residues. CDR3 DNA sequence: TGTGCCAGCAATGGACAGGGGGCAACTGAAGCTTTCTTT. Translation gives CASNGQGATEAFF.

In this sample, this clone turned up a few times. The chain couples TRBV14 to TRBJ2-2; weak D call: TRBD2 (5 bases). V lost 1 base and J lost 6, with 9 bases in between. In germline, CDR1 is SGHDN, CDR2 FVKESK. The CDR3 is made up of 14 amino acids. The CDR3 sequence: CASSQAPGSGELFF. The CDR3 nucleotides are TGTGCCAGCAGCCAAGCCCCGGGGTCCGGGGAGCTGTTTTTT.

The chain is built from TRBV7-2 and TRBJ1-2; D remains unclear. Germline CDR1 SGHTA, CDR2 FQGNSA. V lost 1 base and J lost 2, with 11 bases in between. CDR3 length: 15 amino acids. This chain's CDR3 is CASSLEAGLNYGYTF. The DNA for the CDR3 is TGTGCCAGCAGCTTAGAGGCAGGACTGAACTATGGCTACACCTTC.

V is TRBV28 and J is TRBJ2-1; a possible D gene is TRBD2 (6 bases). Trimming left V 6 bases short and J 5 bases short, with 26 bases between. This CDR3 region has 18 residues. The germline V gene has CDR1 MDHEN and CDR2 SYDVKM. In DNA form, the CDR3 reads TGTGCCAGCAGCCCCCCCCAAATTTGGCGGGATGATCACAATGAGCAGTTCTTC. Translated: CASSPPQIWRDDHNEQFF. Variable domain in full (rest from reference TRBV28 and TRBJ2-1): DVKVTQSSRYLVKRTGEKVFLECVQDMDHENMFWYRQDPGLGLRLIYFSYDVKMKEKGDIPEGYSVSREKKERFSLILESASTNQTSMYLCASSPPQIWRDDHNEQFFGPGTRLTVL.

Only a few counts were recorded for this clone. The gene calls are TRBV6-5 and TRBJ2-5, with D hard to call. The J call is doubtful: the DNA matches TRBJ2-7 better. This CDR3 contains 13 residues. Germline V gene lookup returns CDR1 MNHEY and CDR2 SVGAGI. CDR3 sequence reads: CASSYSKLNEQYF. The CDR3 bases are TGTGCCAGCAGTTACTCGAAGTTAAACGAGCAGTACTTC.

This chain connects TRBV6-5 to TRBJ2-7; 11 positions agree with TRBD1. This CDR3 comprises 15 residues. CDR1 is MNHEY, CDR2 SVGAGI, per germline. V was clipped by 5 bases and J by 2 bases; unmatched bases: 5. The CDR3 protein is CASSTGTGGPYEQYF. In nucleotides, the CDR3 is TGTGCCAGCAGTACCGGGACAGGGGGTCCCTACGAGCAGTACTTC.

The CDR3 bases are TGTGCCAGCAGAAACAGGGATTTCCCCCCAGATACGCAGTATTTT. It is translated as CASRNRDFPPDTQYF. The chain joins TRBV28 to TRBJ2-3; TRBD1 is a possible D gene (6 bases). Germline loops: CDR1 MDHEN, CDR2 SYDVKM. Trimming removed 6 bases at V and 4 bases at J, with 17 bases between. This CDR3 spans 15 amino acids.

The rearrangement links TRBV11-2 to TRBJ1-2; D not certain. This CDR3 comprises 13 residues. V lost 5 bases and J 2 bases, leaving 9 bases between the germline ends. Per the germline V gene, CDR1 is SGHAT and CDR2 is FQNNGV. CDR3 sequence (DNA): TGTGCCAGCAGCCCTAACGGGAACTATGGCTACACCTTC. Its translation: CASSPNGNYGYTF.

The chain links TRBV28 to TRBJ2-1, with D possibly TRBD2 on 6 matching bases. The length of the CDR3 is 16 residues. The V gene's germline CDR1 is MDHEN and CDR2 SYDVKM. V was cut by 7 bases and J by 5 bases, with 21 bases left in between. The CDR3 sequence is CASTPGGAKGHNEQFF. In DNA form, the CDR3 reads TGTGCCAGCACTCCCGGAGGGGCGAAGGGGCACAATGAGCAGTTCTTC. The entire variable domain, with the rest obtained from reference TRBV28 and TRBJ2-1, is as follows: DVKVTQSSRYLVKRTGEKVFLECVQDMDHENMFWYRQDPGLGLRLIYFSYDVKMKEKGDIPEGYSVSREKKERFSLILESASTNQTSMYLCASTPGGAKGHNEQFFGPGTRLTVL.

The V call is TRBV27, the J call TRBJ2-5; TRBD2 agrees at 10 bases. This CDR3 is built from 15 residues. Germline loops: CDR1 MNHEY, CDR2 SMNVEV (reference sequence). Germline trimming cut 3 bases from V and 5 bases from J; bases unmatched to any gene: 6. CDR3 amino acids: CASSLSGRARETQYF. The CDR3 nucleotides are TGTGCCAGCAGTTTGAGCGGGAGGGCCCGCGAGACCCAGTACTTC.

The chain has TRBV25-1 and TRBJ1-1, with 7 bases fitting TRBD1. Per germline, CDR1 MGHDK and CDR2 SYGVNS. The CDR3 is made up of 14 amino acids. V lost 2 bases to trimming and J lost 5 bases; unmatched junction nucleotides: 5. This CDR3 reads CASSERQGNTEAFF. CDR3 coding DNA: TGTGCCAGCAGTGAACGACAGGGAAATACTGAAGCTTTCTTT.

The gene calls are TRBV29-1 and TRBJ2-7; 7 bases are a match to TRBD2. Germline CDR1 and CDR2: SQVTM and ANQGSEA. The V and J ends lost 3 bases and 2 bases, in that order; junction bases with no gene match: 4. The CDR3 length is 13 residues. CDR3 amino acids: CSVEIGGAYEQYF. Here the CDR3 DNA reads TGCAGCGTTGAGATTGGGGGGGCCTACGAGCAGTACTTC.

This clone was seen a single time. V usage is TRBV6-5 and J usage is TRBJ2-7, with a tentative D call TRBD1 (5 bases). CDR1 and CDR2 from the germline V gene are MNHEY and SVGAGI. The germline V and J ends were trimmed by 2 bases and 5 bases, with 10 bases remaining between them. The CDR3 contains 13 residues. In nucleotides, the CDR3 is TGTGCCAGCAGTTACCAGGGTACGGACGAGCAGTACTTC. It codes for CASSYQGTDEQYF.

The chain couples TRBV6-6 to TRBJ2-3; D is perhaps TRBD2 (6 bases). The V and J ends lost 5 bases and 1 base respectively, with 10 bases between them. The CDR3 runs 14 residues. Per the germline V gene, CDR1 is MNHNY and CDR2 is SVGAGI (reference sequence). The CDR3 reads CASSKPGGTDTQYF. The CDR3 DNA reads TGTGCCAGCAGTAAACCGGGAGGCACAGATACGCAGTATTTT.

The rearrangement links TRBV2 to TRBJ2-7; TRBD2 matches at 7 bases. Germline CDR1 and CDR2: SNHLY and FYNNEI. The J segment lost 2 bases and the V segment lost 8 bases, leaving 18 bases of the junction unmatched. The CDR3 is 17 residues long. The CDR3 sequence is CASRVSVLADTTYEQYF. The CDR3 nucleotides read TGTGCCAGCCGGGTCTCAGTTCTAGCGGATACTACCTACGAGCAGTACTTC.

The chain uses TRBV12-2 and TRBJ1-4. TRBV12-2 is an annotated pseudogene. CDR3 size: 10 residues. In DNA form, the CDR3 reads TGTGCAAGTCGTATAGAAAAACTGTTTTTT. Amino acid sequence: CASRIEKLFF.

The gene calls are TRBV27 and TRBJ2-2; the D gene is possibly TRBD1 (5 bases). V lost 3 bases and J lost 6, with 8 bases in between. Germline V lookup: CDR1 MNHEY, CDR2 SMNVEV (reference sequence). The length of the CDR3 is 13 residues. The CDR3 spells CASSFSGSGELFF. CDR3 coding DNA: TGTGCCAGCAGTTTTTCAGGGTCCGGGGAGCTGTTTTTT.